The next 8 T cell receptor beta chains were all read from a single sample in a study of shared clonotypes between healthy human individuals. Sequenced by immunoSEQ multiplex PCR; TCRdb stores in-frame clones only, minus some. The sample has roughly 2.2 million clones, roughly 92% seen once. The sample comprised naive CD4+ T cells from PBMCs. The subset was: CD45RA+ positively selected. These receptors were taken from a man between 18 and 29 years old in good health. Some clones in this sample may be carry-over from other donors' samples.

The genes are TRBV19 and TRBJ2-2; 7 bases fit TRBD2. Germline loops: CDR1 LNHDA, CDR2 SQIVND (reference sequence). The CDR3 sequence is 17 residues long. V was pared by 7 bases and J by 1 base, with 12 bases of the junction left unmatched. The CDR3 spells CASTRGRGLMNTGELFF. CDR3 DNA sequence: TGTGCCAGTACCCGGGGGAGGGGACTTATGAACACCGGGGAGCTGTTTTTT.

The chain recombines TRBV25-1 with TRBJ1-1, with D perhaps TRBD1 (6 bases). Germline CDR1 and CDR2: MGHDK and SYGVNS. V was clipped by 2 bases and J by 0 bases, with 16 bases between them. The CDR3 consists of 17 residues. The CDR3 loop is CASSELGSTGLNTEAFF. In nucleotides, the CDR3 is TGTGCCAGCAGTGAACTCGGATCGACAGGCCTGAACACTGAAGCTTTCTTT.

The chain carries TRBV27 and TRBJ2-2; 8 nucleotides match TRBD1. The CDR3 is 14 residues long. Unmatched junction bases numbered 2, after V lost 6 bases and J lost 2 bases. CDR1 and CDR2 (germline): MNHEY, SMNVEV (reference sequence). The CDR3 here is CASSDRGNTGELFF. In DNA, the CDR3 is TGTGCCAGCAGCGACAGGGGAAACACCGGGGAGCTGTTTTTT.

This rearrangement joins TRBV30 to TRBJ2-7; 9 bases align to TRBD2. Germline trimming cut 3 bases from V and 6 bases from J; bases unmatched to any gene: 9. CDR1 is GTSNPN and CDR2 is SVGIG in the germline V gene (reference sequence). The CDR3 spans 14 residues. The CDR3 protein is CAWSPRGGRVEQYF. For the CDR3, the DNA is TGTGCCTGGAGCCCCCGGGGCGGGAGGGTCGAGCAGTACTTC.

The chain employs TRBV5-4 and TRBJ2-7; a possible D gene is TRBD2 (5 bases). The V gene's germline CDR1 is SGHNT and CDR2 YYREEE (reference sequence). V was cut by 4 bases and J by 6 bases, with 17 bases left in between. This CDR3 contains 14 residues. CDR3 sequence reads: CASSPTSILREQYF. The CDR3 nucleotides read TGTGCCAGCAGCCCTACTAGTATACTACGCGAGCAGTACTTC. The complete variable domain, with remaining parts taken from reference TRBV5-4 and TRBJ2-7, reads ETGVTQSPTHLIKTRGQQVTLRCSSQSGHNTVSWYQQALGQGPQFIFQYYREEENGRGNFPPRFSGLQFPNYSSELNVNALELDDSALYLCASSPTSILREQYFGPGTRLTVT.

The chain uses TRBV5-1 and TRBJ2-2, with 10 bases fitting TRBD2. V lost 0 bases and J lost 6; bases outside the gene matches: 5. Per the germline V gene, CDR1 is SGHRS and CDR2 is YFSETQ. The CDR3 has 16 residues. CDR3 bases: TGCGCCAGCAGCTTGGTCCCTAGCGGGGGCCCCGGGGAGCTGTTTTTT. Amino acid sequence: CASSLVPSGGPGELFF.

This rearrangement joins TRBV7-2 to TRBJ2-7; 13 positions match TRBD2. The CDR3 runs to 17 residues. J lost 2 bases, V lost 1 base, and 5 bases had no gene match. From germline, CDR1 is SGHTA and CDR2 FQGNSA. This chain's CDR3 is CASSLGGLAGMPYEQYF. CDR3 DNA sequence: TGTGCCAGCAGCTTAGGGGGACTAGCGGGGATGCCCTACGAGCAGTACTTC.

As concerns this clone: This sample also contains other DNA sequences that code for the same CDR3. This rearrangement joins TRBV7-3 to TRBJ2-7, with 11 nucleotides matching TRBD2. Germline V gene sequence: CDR1 SGHTA, CDR2 FQGTGA. The CDR3 contains 14 residues. With V trimmed by 2 bases and J by 6 bases, 3 bases remained unmatched. The CDR3 here is CASSLGTSGSEQYF. The CDR3 bases are TGTGCCAGCAGCTTAGGGACTAGCGGAAGCGAGCAGTACTTC.